Each of the 10 T cell receptor beta chains below was sequenced from the same sample in a study of blood T cell repertoires in COVID-19. Here immunoSEQ multiplex PCR was the method, and the copy in TCRdb shows in-frame clones only, minus some. Seen here are 130,000 or so clones, 85% to 90% observed once, and the top ten hold roughly 18%. Material for sequencing was peripheral blood. The source of these receptors is a man aged 50 to 59 with active or convalescent COVID-19.

This clone came up once. The chain uses TRBV4-3 and TRBJ2-5; no firm D call. There are 16 residues in the CDR3. Looked up from germline, CDR1 is LGHNA and CDR2 is YSLEER. V was pared by 1 base and J by 0 bases, with 12 bases between. In nucleotides, the CDR3 is TGCGCCAGCAGCCAAGGTTCGAATGAGTACCAAGAGACCCAGTACTTC. It translates to CASSQGSNEYQETQYF.

The chain is built from TRBV6-5 and TRBJ2-6; D gene uncertain. Germline V gene sequence: CDR1 MNHEY, CDR2 SVGAGI. CDR3 length: 13 residues. The V end lost 8 bases, the J end lost 0 bases, and 5 bases lay between the germline ends. CDR3 nucleotides: TGTGCCAGCCACTACTCTGGGGCCAACGTCCTGACTTTC. Its translation: CASHYSGANVLTF.

The chain uses TRBV28 and TRBJ1-1; D is possibly TRBD1 (5 bases). Looked up from germline, CDR1 is MDHEN and CDR2 is SYDVKM. Trimming took 1 base from V and 6 from J, leaving 12 bases between them. This CDR3 region has 14 residues. Here the CDR3 DNA reads TGTGCCAGCAGTTTATCCGTTCGCAGGGCTGAAGCTTTCTTT. This gives the protein CASSLSVRRAEAFF.

This chain uses TRBV28 with TRBJ1-4, with D maybe TRBD1 (5 bases). Germline V lookup: CDR1 MDHEN, CDR2 SYDVKM. This CDR3 contains 14 residues. Trimming pared 1 base from V and 6 bases from J, leaving 9 bases between. Here the CDR3 DNA reads TGTGCCAGCAGTTTATACAGGAGACATGAAAAACTGTTTTTT. Translating it yields CASSLYRRHEKLFF.

The chain is built from TRBV12-5 and TRBJ1-2, with D possibly matching TRBD1 (6 bases). In germline, CDR1 is LGHNT, CDR2 FRNRAP. The CDR3 extends over 14 amino acids. The ends were cut back, 2 bases at V and 6 bases at J, with 13 bases in the middle. CDR3 sequence (DNA): TGTGCTAGTGGTTTGCCTCTGACAGGTGATGGCTACACCTTC. As protein: CASGLPLTGDGYTF.

The chain is built from TRBV11-2 and TRBJ2-3; 15 nucleotides line up with TRBD2. CDR3 size: 17 residues. Trimming at V came to 2 bases and at J to 4 bases, leaving 4 bases not matched to a gene. Germline CDR1 is SGHAT and CDR2 is FQNNGV. The CDR3 coding sequence is TGTGCCAGCAGCTTACGGGGACTAGCGGGAGGAGCAGATACGCAGTATTTT. Its protein is CASSLRGLAGGADTQYF.

This clone was counted a single time. This rearrangement joins TRBV4-1 to TRBJ1-2; maybe TRBD1 (5 bases). The length of the CDR3 is 14 residues. V lost 4 bases to trimming and J lost 3 bases, with 12 bases between them. Germline lookup yields CDR1 MGHRA and CDR2 YSYEKL. The CDR3 is CASSLTWDYYGYTF. DNA of the CDR3: TGCGCCAGCAGCCTGACTTGGGACTACTATGGCTACACCTTC.

This clone appeared once. The V call is TRBV7-2, the J call TRBJ2-7; no definite D call. The CDR3 covers 13 residues. The V end lost 0 bases, the J end lost 4 bases, and 7 bases lay between the germline ends. Germline CDR1 and CDR2: SGHTA and FQGNSA. CDR3 loop: CASSLARVYEQYF. The CDR3 nucleotides are TGTGCCAGCAGCTTAGCTCGGGTTTACGAGCAGTACTTC. Using reference TRBV7-2 and TRBJ2-7 for the parts outside the CDR3, the full variable domain is GAGVSQSPSNKVTEKGKDVELRCDPISGHTALYWYRQSLGQGLEFLIYFQGNSAPDKSGLPSDRFSAERTGGSVSTLTIQRTQQEDSAVYLCASSLARVYEQYFGPGTRLTVT.

The chain has TRBV30 and TRBJ1-1, with TRBD1 identical over 7 bases. CDR1 is GTSNPN and CDR2 is SVGIG in the germline V gene (reference sequence). The J segment lost 6 bases and the V segment lost 0 bases, leaving 4 bases of the junction unmatched. The CDR3 runs 13 residues. The CDR3 here is CAWSVTGKSEAFF. The CDR3 region has the DNA TGTGCCTGGAGTGTGACAGGGAAGTCTGAAGCTTTCTTT.

This sequence joins TRBV11-2 and TRBJ2-5; weak D call: TRBD1 (5 bases). CDR1 SGHAT and CDR2 FQNNGV come from the germline V gene. The CDR3 length is 14 residues. Trimming took 5 bases from V and 5 from J, leaving 15 bases between them. Here the CDR3 reads CASSPWAHRETQYF. CDR3 coding DNA: TGTGCCAGCAGCCCCTGGGCCCACAGGGAGACCCAGTACTTC.